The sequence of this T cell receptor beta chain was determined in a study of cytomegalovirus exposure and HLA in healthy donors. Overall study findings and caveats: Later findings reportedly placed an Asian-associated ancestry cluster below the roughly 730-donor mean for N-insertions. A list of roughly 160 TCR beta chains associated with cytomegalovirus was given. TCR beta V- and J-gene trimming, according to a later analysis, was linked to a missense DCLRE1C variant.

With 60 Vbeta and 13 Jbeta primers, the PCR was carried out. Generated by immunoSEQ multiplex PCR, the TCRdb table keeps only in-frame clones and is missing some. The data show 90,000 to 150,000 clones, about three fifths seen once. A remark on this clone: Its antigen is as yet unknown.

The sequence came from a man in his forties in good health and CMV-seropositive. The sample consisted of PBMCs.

CDR3: CASSPAGGLTTDTQYF. The CDR3 DNA follows: TGTGCCAGCAGCCCCGCGGGGGGACTCACCACAGATACGCAGTATTTT. V is TRBV11-2 and J is TRBJ2-3, with TRBD2 matching over 8 bases. The germline CDR1 and CDR2 sequences are SGHAT and FQNNGV. The CDR3 is made up of 16 amino acids. V lost 5 bases to trimming and J lost 2 bases; unmatched junction nucleotides: 9.